This T cell receptor (beta chain) was sequenced during a study of T-cell memory formation after mild COVID-19. Study findings and constraints: Detection of some responders pre-infection suggested pre-existing cross-reactive memory T cells participated.

To note about this clonotype: What it binds is unknown.

Germline V CDR1 and CDR2: MNHEY, SVGAGI. This CDR3 spans 16 amino acids. Trimming shortened V by 6 bases and J by 2 bases, and 17 bases separated the two germline ends. 5'RACE primed from the constant segment yielded TCR alpha and TCR beta cDNA libraries bearing sample barcodes and UMIs. TCRdb fed the 5' RACE reads into MiXCR, producing one record per CDR3 protein. Seen here are 340,000 or so distinct CDR3 sequences, roughly 13% observed once, and the top ten hold about 22%. This clonotype was sampled from a man younger than 35 who had mild COVID-19 (a few samples of this study predate the infection). Cell type and time point are not known. The sample comprised PBMCs or a T cell subset sorted from them (not recorded which). This chain uses TRBV6-5 with TRBJ1-5; D not certain. The DNA of the CDR3 is TGTGCCAGCAGGCCCATGGGGAGCGTGGGCAATCAGCCCCAGCATTTT. Translation gives CASRPMGSVGNQPQHF.